This note documents a single T cell receptor beta chain sequence. As yet, its antigen is unknown. Data came from immunoSEQ multiplex PCR; TCRdb stores just in-frame clones and leaves some out. The sample consists of 90,000 to 150,000 clones, more than 75% of them appearing once. This record comes from a study of cytomegalovirus exposure and HLA in healthy donors. The CDR3 extends over 16 amino acids. Per the germline V gene, CDR1 is SEHNR and CDR2 is FQNEAQ (reference sequence). J was trimmed by 11 bases and V by 5 bases; bases with no gene match: 18. Findings and caveats of the study: It was reported that the classifier diagnosed cytomegalovirus status with high specificity and sensitivity in both the original and validation cohorts. Altogether, some 170 TCR beta chains were recorded as cytomegalovirus-associated. Generally TCR sequences proved uncommon, though certain public TCRs appeared in numerous donors.

The rearrangement joins TRBV7-9 to TRBJ1-5; 7 nucleotides line up with TRBD1. The source of this sequence is a woman aged 18-29 years in good health and CMV-seropositive. Material: PBMCs. CDR3 in amino acids: CASSPTTGNDPRSQHF. The DNA of the CDR3 is TGTGCCAGCAGCCCGACGACAGGGAATGATCCTAGATCCCAGCATTTT. The full variable domain, rest sourced from reference TRBV7-9 and TRBJ1-5, is DTGVSQNPRHKITKRGQNVTFRCDPISEHNRLYWYRQTLGQGPEFLTYFQNEAQLEKSRLLSDRFSAERPKGSFSTLEIQRTEQGDSAMYLCASSPTTGNDPRSQHFGDGTRLSIL.